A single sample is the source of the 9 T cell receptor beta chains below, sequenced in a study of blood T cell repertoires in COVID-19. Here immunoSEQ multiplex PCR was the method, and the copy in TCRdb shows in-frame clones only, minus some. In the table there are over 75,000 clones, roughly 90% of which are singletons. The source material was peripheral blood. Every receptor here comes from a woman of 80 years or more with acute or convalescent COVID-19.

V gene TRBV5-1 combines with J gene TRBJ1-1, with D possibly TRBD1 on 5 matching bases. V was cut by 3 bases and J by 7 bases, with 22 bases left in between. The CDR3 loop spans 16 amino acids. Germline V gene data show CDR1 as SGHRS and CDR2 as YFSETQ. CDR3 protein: CASSSTQGDSRYEAFF. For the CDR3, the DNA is TGCGCCAGCAGCTCTACCCAGGGCGACAGCCGATATGAAGCTTTCTTT.

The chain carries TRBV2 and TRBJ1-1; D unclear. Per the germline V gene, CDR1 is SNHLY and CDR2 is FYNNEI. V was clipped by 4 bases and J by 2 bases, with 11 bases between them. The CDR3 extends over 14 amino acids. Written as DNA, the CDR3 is TGTGCCAGCAGTGTGGTGACACTTAACACTGAAGCTTTCTTT. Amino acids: CASSVVTLNTEAFF.

The CDR3: CASSYGIAGTGFNEQFF. CDR3 coding DNA: TGTGCCAGCAGTTATGGGATAGCCGGGACAGGGTTTAATGAGCAGTTCTTC. The rearrangement joins TRBV6-2 or TRBV6-3 to TRBJ2-1, with 9 bases identical to TRBD1. The CDR3 runs to 17 residues. Germline trimming cut 3 bases from V and 7 bases from J; bases unmatched to any gene: 13. Germline loops: CDR1 MNHEY, CDR2 SVGEGT.

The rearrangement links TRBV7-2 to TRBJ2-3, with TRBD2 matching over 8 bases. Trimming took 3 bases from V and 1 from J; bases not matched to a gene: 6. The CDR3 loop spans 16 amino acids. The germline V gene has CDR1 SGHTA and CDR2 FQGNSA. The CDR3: CASSLARGGRTDTQYF. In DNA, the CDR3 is TGTGCCAGCAGCTTGGCACGGGGGGGCCGCACAGATACGCAGTATTTT.

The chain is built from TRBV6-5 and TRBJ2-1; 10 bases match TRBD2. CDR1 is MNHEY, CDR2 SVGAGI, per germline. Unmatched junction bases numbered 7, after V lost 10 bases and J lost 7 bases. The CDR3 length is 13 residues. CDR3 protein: CATRVAGGNEQFF. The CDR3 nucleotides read TGTGCCACCCGGGTAGCGGGAGGTAATGAGCAGTTCTTC.

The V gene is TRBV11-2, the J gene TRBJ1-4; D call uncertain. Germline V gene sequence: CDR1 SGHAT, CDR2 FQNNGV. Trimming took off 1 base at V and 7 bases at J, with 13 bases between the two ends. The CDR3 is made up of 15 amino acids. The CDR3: CASSLGRELPEKLFF. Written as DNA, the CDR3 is TGTGCCAGCAGCTTAGGTAGAGAGCTCCCTGAAAAACTGTTTTTT.

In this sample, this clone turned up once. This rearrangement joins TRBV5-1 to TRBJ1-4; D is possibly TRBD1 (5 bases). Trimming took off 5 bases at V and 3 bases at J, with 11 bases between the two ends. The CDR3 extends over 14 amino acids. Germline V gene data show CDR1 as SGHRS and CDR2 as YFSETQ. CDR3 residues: CASRTGEANEKLFF. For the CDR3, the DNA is TGCGCCAGCAGGACGGGGGAGGCTAATGAAAAACTGTTTTTT.

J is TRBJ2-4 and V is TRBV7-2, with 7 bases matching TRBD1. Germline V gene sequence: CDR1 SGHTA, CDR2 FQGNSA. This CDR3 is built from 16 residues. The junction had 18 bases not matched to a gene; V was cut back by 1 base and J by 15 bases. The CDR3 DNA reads TGTGCCAGCAGCTTAGTTGGAGACAGGGCGGTGGGGGATTGGTACTTC. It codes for CASSLVGDRAVGDWYF.

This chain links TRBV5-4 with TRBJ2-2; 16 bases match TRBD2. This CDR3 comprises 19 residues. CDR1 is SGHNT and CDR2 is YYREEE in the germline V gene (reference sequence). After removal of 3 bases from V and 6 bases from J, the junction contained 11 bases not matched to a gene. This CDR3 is CASSSPGLAGGVGAGELFF. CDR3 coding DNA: TGTGCCAGCAGCTCCCCGGGACTAGCGGGAGGGGTTGGGGCCGGGGAGCTGTTTTTT.